One and the same sample provided the 12 T cell receptor beta chains below, sequenced in a study of CD8+CD57+ T cells in acquired aplastic anemia. It was genomic DNA that served as the template for profiling TCR beta VDJ and CDR3. MiXCR was run by TCRdb on the reads, yielding one entry per CDR3 protein. The data hold fewer than 250,000 distinct CDR3 sequences, with roughly 53% observed a single time. All patients picked for sequencing had shown, by flow cytometry, an expansion of CD8+CD57+ cells. The specimen was sorted CD4+, CD8+, or CD8+CD57+ T cells (not recorded which) from PBMCs. These TCRs come from a human donor with aplastic anemia.

The CDR3, as DNA: TGTGCCAGCAGCGGGCGGACTAGCGGGGGGTCGACAGATACGCAGTATTTT. Its protein product is CASSGRTSGGSTDTQYF. The chain carries TRBV9 and TRBJ2-3; 14 nucleotides align to TRBD2. Germline V gene data show CDR1 as SGDLS and CDR2 as YYNGEE. The CDR3 has 17 residues. Trimming at V came to 3 bases and at J to 3 bases, leaving 6 bases not matched to a gene.

This chain links TRBV5-1 with TRBJ2-2; D ambiguous. Trimming left V 2 bases short and J 7 bases short, with 15 bases between. The germline CDR1 and CDR2 sequences are SGHRS and YFSETQ. The CDR3 spans 15 residues. The CDR3 coding sequence is TGCGCCAGCAGCTTTAGACCCGGCGAAGGCGGGGAGCTGTTTTTT. Translated: CASSFRPGEGGELFF.

Concerning this clonotype: A much larger clone lies a single base off, so this may be a read error. V usage is TRBV5-1 and J usage is TRBJ1-3; D perhaps matches TRBD1 (5 bases). CDR1 and CDR2 (germline): SGHRS, YFSETQ. The CDR3 runs to 15 residues. This chain's CDR3 is CAGSLLGGSGNTIYF. The CDR3 nucleotides are TGCGCCGGCAGCTTGTTGGGGGGCTCTGGAAACACCATATATTTT.

V and J are TRBV10-3 and TRBJ1-3, with TRBD1 matching 9 bases. The CDR3 length is 17 residues. J was trimmed by 0 bases and V by 6 bases; bases with no gene match: 9. Germline assignment: CDR1 ENHRY and CDR2 SYGVKD. The CDR3 sequence: CAISDVGQGVSGNTIYF. The CDR3 region has the DNA TGTGCCATCAGCGACGTGGGACAGGGAGTCTCTGGAAACACCATATATTTT.

This clonotype has just one count. CDR3 loop: CASSKGTGMADTQYF. The CDR3, as DNA: TGCGCCAGCAGCAAAGGGACAGGGATGGCAGATACGCAGTATTTT. V usage is TRBV5-1 and J usage is TRBJ2-3; 9 positions match TRBD1. Germline V lookup: CDR1 SGHRS, CDR2 YFSETQ. There are 15 residues in the CDR3. The trim removed 4 bases at V and 4 bases at J, leaving 7 bases unmatched.

The chain couples TRBV7-6 to TRBJ1-5; D is undetermined. Germline loops: CDR1 SGHVS, CDR2 FNYEAQ. The CDR3 is made up of 15 amino acids. The V and J ends lost 5 bases and 6 bases respectively, with 17 bases between them. CDR3 residues: CASSRVVGPSQPQHF. The CDR3 DNA follows: TGTGCCAGCAGCCGGGTGGTGGGCCCAAGTCAGCCCCAGCATTTT.

Ten or more counts support this clonotype. The V call is TRBV9, the J call TRBJ1-2; D is unclear. V was clipped by 4 bases and J by 3 bases, with 7 bases between them. The CDR3 extends over 12 amino acids. Germline assignment: CDR1 SGDLS and CDR2 YYNGEE. The CDR3 bases are TGTGCCAGCAGCATGAACGACTATGGCTACACCTTC. This sequence encodes CASSMNDYGYTF.

This clonotype has at least ten counts. With a much larger clone just one base away, this may be a read error. The rearrangement links TRBV29-1 to TRBJ1-2; D uncertain. The CDR3 has 11 amino acids. Germline assignment: CDR1 SQVTM and CDR2 ANQGSEA. CDR3 sequence (DNA): TGCAACGTTGAAGAGGGAGGTGGCTACACCTTC. Translated: CNVEEGGGYTF.

Of note for this clonotype: This may be a read error, as it is one base from a much larger clone. The chain has TRBV12-3 or TRBV12-4 and TRBJ2-5; D call uncertain. CDR3 length: 13 residues. The CDR3 region is CAGSLSVSETQYF. DNA of the CDR3: TGTGCCGGCAGTTTATCGGTCTCAGAGACCCAGTACTTC.

The genes are TRBV7-3 and TRBJ1-1, with TRBD1 matching 7 bases. The germline V gene encodes CDR1 SGHTA and CDR2 FQGTGA. V shed 0 bases, J shed 7 bases, and the junction held 5 bases outside the gene matches. This CDR3 has 14 amino acids. The CDR3 DNA reads as TGTGCCAGCAGCTTAACATCCCCAGGGGGTGAAGCTTTCTTT. This encodes CASSLTSPGGEAFF.

To note about this clonotype: Given a much more abundant clone one base away, this may be a read error. The rearrangement links TRBV5-1 to TRBJ2-5; D perhaps matches TRBD2 (6 bases). CDR3 length: 13 residues. Per the germline V gene, CDR1 is SGHRS and CDR2 is YFSETQ. The CDR3 bases are TGCGTCAGCATGCCCGGGGGACGGGAGACCCAGTACTTC. Protein sequence: CVSMPGGRETQYF. The complete variable domain, with remaining parts taken from reference TRBV5-1 and TRBJ2-5, reads KAGVTQTPRYLIKTRGQQVTLSCSPISGHRSVSWYQQTPGQGLQFLFEYFSETQRNKGNFPGRFSGRQFSNSRSEMNVSTLELGDSALYLCVSMPGGRETQYFGPGTRLLVL.

This clonotype was observed a few times. The chain carries TRBV19 and TRBJ1-1; D uncertain. This CDR3 has 14 residues. The V gene lost 5 bases and the J gene lost 3 bases, with 13 bases spanning the gap. CDR1 and CDR2 (germline): LNHDA, SQIVND (reference sequence). The CDR3 region is CASSLGGDYTEAFF. In nucleotides, the CDR3 is TGTGCCAGTAGTCTTGGTGGGGATTACACTGAAGCTTTCTTT.